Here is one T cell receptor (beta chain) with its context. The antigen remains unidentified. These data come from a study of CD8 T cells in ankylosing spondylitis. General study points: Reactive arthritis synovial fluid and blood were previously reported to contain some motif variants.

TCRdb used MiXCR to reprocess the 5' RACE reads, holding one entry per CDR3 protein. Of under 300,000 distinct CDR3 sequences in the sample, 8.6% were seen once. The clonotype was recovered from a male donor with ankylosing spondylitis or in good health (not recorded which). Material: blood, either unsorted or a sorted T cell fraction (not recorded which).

The CDR3 spells CASSAGTSTQETQYF. CDR3 DNA: TGCGCCAGCAGCGCCGGGACCAGTACACAAGAGACCCAGTACTTC. V and J are TRBV5-1 and TRBJ2-5; either TRBD1 or TRBD2 may fit D (5 bases each). The CDR3 runs to 15 residues. Germline V gene sequence: CDR1 SGHRS, CDR2 YFSETQ. Trimming took off 4 bases at V and 2 bases at J, with 15 bases between the two ends.